This T cell receptor (beta chain) was retrieved from a study of STAT5B mutations in CD4+ large granular lymphocyte leukemia. Study summary: When available, cryopreserved cells underwent CD8+ depletion before CD4+ selection.

Germline assignment: CDR1 SNHLY and CDR2 FYNNEI. J gave up 7 bases and V 7 bases, and 11 bases lay outside the gene matches. The CDR3 spans 14 residues. On this clone: As yet, its antigen is unknown.

Broader study findings: Top patient clones used TRBV06 genes more often: 8/27 versus 2/35 in controls.

The survey-level immunoSEQ assay was used. Here immunoSEQ multiplex PCR was the method, and the copy in TCRdb shows in-frame clones only, minus some. This sample has 950 to 1,500 clones, with about three quarters found just once. This clonotype was sampled from an older man with CD4+ T-cell large granular lymphocyte leukemia. The chain carries TRBV2 and TRBJ2-3; TRBD1 matches 7 bases. Sequencing was performed on PBMCs. The CDR3 is CASTPRPQGYTQYF. DNA for the CDR3: TGTGCCAGCACCCCCCGCCCACAGGGGTATACGCAGTATTTT.